This T cell receptor (beta chain) was obtained from a study of shared clonotypes between healthy human individuals. Study-level information: Per-donor plates numbered three CD4 naive, three CD4 memory, two CD8 naive and one CD8 memory.

Memory CD4+ cells were the fraction left after CD45RA+ naive selection. Splitting of each subset's genomic DNA was done evenly across several immunoSEQ plates. How the authors handled the data: Filtering of immunoSEQ junctional sequences could not match full-length read filtering. Produced via immunoSEQ multiplex PCR; TCRdb's table is partial and in-frame only. The V and J calls and clone size are taken from that table; D and trimming were inferred from the DNA. The table records approximately 2,000,000 clones, 85% to 95% of them present only once. There are 12 residues in the CDR3. Germline CDR1 and CDR2: SEHNR and FQNEAQ (reference sequence). V was trimmed by 3 bases and J by 3 bases, leaving 5 bases between them.

Sequencing was done on a sample of naive CD4+ T cells from PBMCs. The subset denotes: CD45RA+ positively selected. The sequence was obtained from a man between 18 and 35 years old in good health. Some clones in this sample may be carry-over from other donors' samples. This chain connects TRBV7-9 to TRBJ1-2, with D uncertain. Here the CDR3 reads CASSFIDYGYTF. The CDR3 bases are TGTGCCAGCAGCTTTATAGACTATGGCTACACCTTC.